These 30 T cell receptor beta chains were all obtained from the same sample, sequenced in a study of tumor-infiltrating lymphocytes in primary liver carcinoma. Investigators took RNA and DNA out together from about 21-30 mg of unsorted bulk tissue. Making TCR beta cDNA involved 400 to 600 ng total RNA and a constant-region primer. Slightly modified ARM-PCR, run as three nested multiplex PCR rounds, produced the TCR beta libraries. Primers for the first two PCR rounds were TRBV1-TRBV30 forward primers and a C-beta reverse primer (roughly 10 cycles per round). TCRdb passed the multiplex PCR reads through MiXCR, listing each CDR3 protein once. The sample holds fewer than 150,000 distinct CDR3 sequences, roughly 69% seen once. The source material was liver tumor tissue from sampling region 1. As for subset: tumor region T1, superior pole. The receptors stem from a woman aged 55 to 70 with primary liver carcinoma and hepatitis B virus infection.

The genes are TRBV5-5 and TRBJ2-5; D could derive from TRBD1 or TRBD2 (5 bases each). The CDR3 contains 15 residues. The ends were cut back, 9 bases at V and 4 bases at J, with 22 bases in the middle. Germline V gene lookup returns CDR1 SGHKS and CDR2 YYEKEE (reference sequence). CDR3 residues: CANRFGLMNLETQYF. The CDR3 region has the DNA TGTGCCAACAGGTTTGGACTCATGAACCTAGAGACCCAGTACTTC.

As for this clonotype: Mismatch with germline at one junction end may stem from a read error. This chain connects TRBV11-2 to TRBJ2-5, with 11 positions matching TRBD2. CDR1 is SGHAT, CDR2 FQNNGV, per germline. This CDR3 spans 14 amino acids. The CDR3 DNA reads TGTGCCAGCAGCCGGACTAGCGGGCAAGAGACCCAGTATTTC. It is translated as CASSRTSGQETQYF.

The chain uses TRBV5-1 and TRBJ1-2, with a possible D match to TRBD1 (5 bases). Germline assignment: CDR1 SGHRS and CDR2 YFSETQ. V lost 7 bases and J lost 0, with 16 bases in between. This CDR3 contains 15 residues. In DNA form, the CDR3 reads TGCGCCAGCCAACGAGACAGTTCTACTAACTATGGCTACACCTTC. Its translation is CASQRDSSTNYGYTF.

In the case of this clonotype: This sequence may be a read error, since a much larger clone differs from it by one base. The chain couples TRBV29-1 to TRBJ1-3, with D possibly being TRBD1 (5 bases). Per germline, CDR1 SQVTM and CDR2 ANQGSEA. The CDR3 is 12 residues long. V was trimmed by 8 bases and J by 8 bases, leaving 16 bases between them. The CDR3 region has the DNA TGCAGCCATACCTCTGGGGGGGACACCATATATTTT. Protein: CSHTSGGDTIYF. The full variable domain, its missing parts supplied by reference TRBV29-1 and TRBJ1-3, is SAVISQKPSRDICQRGTSLTIQCQVDSQVTMMFWYRQQPGQSLTLIATANQGSEATYESGFVIDKFPISRPNLTFSTLTVSNMSPEDSSIYLCSHTSGGDTIYFGEGSWLTVV.

Remarks on this clonotype: One junction end disagrees with the germline gene, perhaps due to a read error. The V call is TRBV7-8, the J call TRBJ2-3; 10 bases are a match to TRBD2. This CDR3 is 15 amino acids long. Germline V lookup: CDR1 SGHVS, CDR2 FQNEAQ. DNA for the CDR3: TGTGCCAGCAGCTTGGCTAGCGGGAGACGGGATATGCAGTATTTT. Translated, it gives CASSLASGRRDMQYF.

Ten or more counts support this clonotype. Relative to the germline gene, one junction end is altered; a read error may explain this. The chain combines TRBV4-2 with TRBJ2-3; TRBD1 is a possible D gene (5 bases). Germline V CDR1 and CDR2: LGHNA, YNFKEQ. This CDR3 region has 11 residues. This chain's CDR3 is CASSNTGTQYF. DNA for the CDR3: TGTGCCAGCAGCAACACAGGTACGCAGTATTTT.

Only a few counts were recorded for this clonotype. One end of the junction is discordant with germline, which a read error may explain. V gene TRBV6-2 or TRBV6-3 combines with J gene TRBJ1-2; 9 bases match TRBD1. The CDR3 consists of 14 residues. Germline CDR1 reads MNHEY; CDR2 reads SVGEGT. The CDR3: CASSSTGGRYGYIF. In nucleotides, the CDR3 is TGTGCCAGCAGCTCGACAGGGGGACGGTATGGCTACATCTTC.

This clonotype was recorded many times. The chain combines TRBV6-1 with TRBJ2-7; 9 nucleotides align to TRBD2. Germline assignment: CDR1 MNHNS and CDR2 SASEGT. The CDR3 covers 16 residues. V trimming: 7 bases; J trimming: 1 base; junction bases outside the gene matches: 11. CDR3 region: CASTRSISGRSYEQYF. Here the CDR3 DNA reads TGTGCCAGCACCCGATCAATTAGCGGGAGATCCTACGAGCAGTACTTC.

This clonotype has just a few counts. The genes are TRBV5-5 and TRBJ1-3, with a weak D call TRBD1 (5 bases). The germline gives CDR1 SGHKS, CDR2 YYEKEE (reference sequence). V was clipped by 4 bases and J by 0 bases, with 14 bases between them. The CDR3 contains 16 residues. CDR3 bases: TGTGCCAGCAGCACAGCAGGGACCTTCTCTGGAAACACCATATATTTT. Translating gives CASSTAGTFSGNTIYF.

The chain recombines TRBV6-5 with TRBJ2-3, with a tentative D call TRBD2 (7 bases). There are 14 residues in the CDR3. The germline gives CDR1 MNHEY, CDR2 SVGAGI. This CDR3 reads CASQGGGRADTQYF. The CDR3 bases are TGTGCTAGCCAGGGAGGGGGGCGCGCAGATACGCAGTATTTT.

In the case of this clonotype: A much larger clone differs by one base, so this may be a read error. The chain recombines TRBV29-1 with TRBJ1-2, with D tentatively TRBD1 (6 bases). Looked up from germline, CDR1 is SQVTM and CDR2 is ANQGSEA. The CDR3 is 15 residues long. The CDR3 reads CSVDQSTGQTYDYTF. The CDR3 region has the DNA TGCAGCGTTGACCAATCTACCGGACAGACATATGACTACACCTTC.

With regard to this clonotype: A much larger clone is a single base away; this may be a read error. The chain has TRBV4-1 and TRBJ1-4; D gene unclear. The CDR3 runs 13 residues. The germline V gene encodes CDR1 MGHRA and CDR2 YSYEKL. The CDR3, as DNA: TGCGTCAGCAGCCAAGTAACAACAGCGACCCCATTTTTT. The encoded protein is CVSSQVTTATPFF.

As to this clonotype: Relative to the germline gene, one junction end is altered; a read error may explain this. The chain carries TRBV11-2 and TRBJ2-6, with D possibly being TRBD2 (7 bases). CDR1 and CDR2 from the germline V gene are SGHAT and FQNNGV. The CDR3 has 15 residues. The CDR3 DNA sequence: TGTGCCAGCAGCTTAGGGAGTGCGGGGGCCAACATCCTGACTTTC. Its translation: CASSLGSAGANILTF.

The table lists this clonotype with many counts. The V and J genes are TRBV11-2 and TRBJ2-4, with 8 bases fitting TRBD1. Germline assignment: CDR1 SGHAT and CDR2 FQNNGV. The CDR3 runs to 15 residues. V dropped 5 bases and J dropped 0; count of bases not matched to a gene: 3. The CDR3 coding sequence is TGTGCCAGCAGCGAGACAGGGGTAGCCAAAAACATTCAGTACTTC. Protein: CASSETGVAKNIQYF.

As concerns this clonotype: A read error may account for a junction end that differs from germline. The J gene is TRBJ2-1, the V gene TRBV5-1; D uncertain. The CDR3 spans 16 residues. Looked up from germline, CDR1 is SGHRS and CDR2 is YFSETQ. CDR3 DNA: TGCGCCGGCAGCTCCGTCGTGAGAAGCTCCTACAATGAGCAGTTCTTC. Translation: CAGSSVVRSSYNEQFF.

Comments on this clonotype: The junction departs from germline at one end; a sequencing error may be responsible. This chain links TRBV11-2 with TRBJ2-1, with D perhaps matching TRBD2 (6 bases). Per germline, CDR1 SGHAT and CDR2 FQNNGV. The CDR3 extends over 13 amino acids. The CDR3: CASGLGARGEQFF. CDR3 coding DNA: TGTGCCAGCGGCTTAGGAGCCCGGGGGGAGCAGTTCTTC.

To note about this clonotype: A clone one base away is much larger, so this may be a read error. The CDR3 protein is CASACFESRHNSPLHF. In DNA, the CDR3 is TGCGCCAGCGCCTGTTTCGAGAGCAGGCACAATTCACCCCTCCACTTT. V and J are TRBV10-2 and TRBJ1-6; D unclear. Germline V lookup: CDR1 WSHSY, CDR2 SAAADI. Trimming left V 8 bases short and J 7 bases short, with 21 bases between. The CDR3 sequence is 16 residues long.

With regard to this clonotype: A junction end diverges from the germline sequence, so it may reflect a read error. The chain is built from TRBV5-8 and TRBJ2-7, with 10 bases matching TRBD1. The germline V gene has CDR1 SGHTS and CDR2 YDEGEE. The CDR3 totals 18 residues. The CDR3 is CAGSSDRDRGISSYEQYF. CDR3 nucleotide sequence: TGTGCCGGCAGCTCGGACCGGGACAGGGGAATCAGCTCCTACGAGCAGTACTTC.

Regarding this clonotype: Just one base apart from a much larger clone, this may be a read error. The chain couples TRBV5-4 to TRBJ2-5; TRBD1 is a possible D gene (6 bases). Trimming shortened V by 4 bases and J by 5 bases, and 15 bases separated the two germline ends. The germline V gene encodes CDR1 SGHNT and CDR2 YYREEE (reference sequence). This CDR3 is built from 14 residues. The CDR3 nucleotides are TGTGCCAGCAGCGTCAACAGGGTTGGGGAGACCCAGTACTTC. It is translated as CASSVNRVGETQYF.

This chain joins TRBV5-4 and TRBJ1-1; 7 bases are shared with TRBD1. V trimming: 1 base; J trimming: 12 bases; junction bases outside the gene matches: 9. CDR1 is SGHNT and CDR2 is YYREEE in the germline V gene (reference sequence). This CDR3 region has 13 residues. The CDR3 loop reads CASSLRGGTKTFF. The DNA for the CDR3 is TGTGCCAGCAGCTTGAGAGGGGGCACTAAAACTTTCTTT.

Notes on this clonotype: A junction end diverges from the germline sequence, so it may reflect a read error. This chain links TRBV30 with TRBJ2-1; D uncertain. Germline V gene data show CDR1 as GTSNPN and CDR2 as SVGIG (reference sequence). This CDR3 comprises 14 residues. The CDR3 DNA follows: TGTGCCTGTAGTGTAGTGGGAAGGGCCACTGAGCAGTTCTTC. Amino acid sequence: CACSVVGRATEQFF.

In its sample, this clonotype was seen once. The missing conserved phenylalanine or tryptophan at the end of this CDR3 makes a read error likely. The J gene is TRBJ1-1, the V gene TRBV29-1; D unclear. CDR3 size: 10 residues. The germline CDR1 and CDR2 sequences are SQVTM and ANQGSEA. In nucleotides, the CDR3 is TGCAGTGTTGAGGAGGTTGAAGCTTTCCTT. Residues: CSVEEVEAFL.

The table lists this clonotype with many counts. This sequence joins TRBV12-3 or TRBV12-4 and TRBJ1-1, with TRBD1 identical over 7 bases. The CDR3 contains 16 residues. The ends lost 0 bases at V and 7 bases at J; junction bases unmatched: 11. The CDR3 coding sequence is TGTGCCAGCAGTTTAGCGTTGATTAAAAGGGGGCATGAAGCTTTCTTT. It codes for CASSLALIKRGHEAFF.

Concerning this clonotype itself: No conserved phenylalanine or tryptophan is present at the end of the CDR3, so a read error is the likely explanation. The chain links TRBV6-2 or TRBV6-3 to TRBJ1-4; D gene ambiguous. The CDR3 has 19 residues. Trimming removed 0 bases from V and 0 bases from J, with 17 bases in between. The germline V gene has CDR1 MNHEY and CDR2 SVGEGT. In DNA form, the CDR3 reads TGTGCCAGCAGTTACTCGGCCACTTTACGTCGAACAACTAATGAAAAACTGTTTTCT. This translates into CASSYSATLRRTTNEKLFS.

This clonotype was detected once. It is likely a read error, because the conserved phenylalanine at the end of the CDR3 is missing. V is TRBV29-1 and J is TRBJ2-2, with TRBD2 matching 14 bases. The CDR3 consists of 15 residues. The V gene's germline CDR1 is SQVTM and CDR2 ANQGSEA. With 8 bases clipped from V and 7 bases from J, the junction kept 9 bases outside the gene matches. In DNA, the CDR3 is TGCAGCATTTCGAGGGGGACTAGCGGGGGCGGGGAGCTGTTTCTT. Protein: CSISRGTSGGGELFL.

Note on this clonotype: A much larger clone lies a single base off, so this may be a read error. This sequence joins TRBV7-9 and TRBJ2-3; D is undetermined. V lost 5 bases to trimming and J lost 4 bases, with 13 bases between them. The CDR3 consists of 14 residues. Germline V lookup: CDR1 SEHNR, CDR2 FQNEAQ (reference sequence). CDR3 DNA sequence: TGTGCCAGCAGCCACTCGGCATCCGCAGATACGCAGTATTTT. Translation gives CASSHSASADTQYF.

Regarding this clonotype: A much bigger clone sits one base away, suggesting this may be a read error. The chain couples TRBV6-5 to TRBJ1-3; D call uncertain. This CDR3 spans 15 amino acids. In germline, CDR1 is MNHEY, CDR2 SVGAGI. The CDR3 loop reads CASNYKRPAGNTIYF. The CDR3 DNA is TGTGCCAGCAATTACAAAAGGCCTGCTGGAAACACCATATATTTT.

V and J are TRBV6-6 and TRBJ2-3, with 8 bases aligning to TRBD1. V gave up 10 bases and J gave up 8 bases; unmatched junction bases: 14. The CDR3 spans 14 residues. Germline V lookup: CDR1 MNHNY, CDR2 SVGAGI (reference sequence). This CDR3 reads CATSDRDRSGTQYF. The CDR3 nucleotides read TGTGCCACCAGCGACCGGGACAGGTCTGGTACGCAGTATTTT.

The chain employs TRBV7-8 and TRBJ1-5; no definite D call. Germline V gene data show CDR1 as SGHVS and CDR2 as FQNEAQ. With 1 base removed from V and 4 bases from J, the gap between germline ends came to 14 bases. CDR3 length equals 16 residues. The CDR3 spells CASSLEAWTENQPQHF. CDR3 coding DNA: TGTGCCAGCAGCTTAGAAGCCTGGACGGAAAATCAGCCCCAGCATTTT.

Concerning this clonotype itself: As the CDR3 is not closed by the conserved phenylalanine or tryptophan, this likely results from a read error. The rearrangement links TRBV12-3 or TRBV12-4 to TRBJ2-1; TRBD1 matches at 7 bases. The CDR3 contains 13 residues. CDR3 sequence reads: CASSLQGYNEQFL. CDR3 DNA sequence: TGTGCTAGCAGCTTACAGGGGTACAATGAGCAGTTCCTC.